The 8 T cell receptor beta chains below were found in one sample sequenced in a study of T cell changes during pregnancy in multiple sclerosis. The repertoire was sequenced with immunoSEQ multiplex PCR; TCRdb's copy has only in-frame clones and lacks some. Of tens of thousands of clones in the sample, more than 90% were seen once. This material consisted of peripheral blood, taken in the first trimester of pregnancy. The receptors were sampled from a female donor with multiple sclerosis, enrolled in a pregnancy study.

This clone occurred a few times. V usage is TRBV9 and J usage is TRBJ2-2; possibly TRBD1 for D (6 bases). The CDR3 consists of 13 residues. The V and J ends lost 5 bases and 8 bases respectively, with 13 bases between them. Germline V gives CDR1 SGDLS, CDR2 YYNGEE. In DNA, the CDR3 is TGTGCCAGCAGTGAACAGGGACCGGGGGAGCTGTTTTTT. This translates into CASSEQGPGELFF.

The rearrangement links TRBV5-1 to TRBJ1-4; D possibly corresponds to TRBD1 (5 bases). The germline V gene encodes CDR1 SGHRS and CDR2 YFSETQ. The V gene lost 1 base and the J gene lost 2 bases, with 9 bases spanning the gap. This CDR3 contains 15 residues. The CDR3 loop is CASSLNGGTNEKLFF. The CDR3 region has the DNA TGCGCCAGCAGCTTGAACGGGGGGACTAATGAAAAACTGTTTTTT.

The rearrangement uses TRBV14 and TRBJ1-2; D remains ambiguous. CDR1 is SGHDN and CDR2 is FVKESK in the germline V gene. The CDR3 consists of 15 residues. Between the trimmed V and J ends, which lost 0 bases and 8 bases, there was a span of 16 bases. CDR3 protein: CASSQEGFLRGGYTF. In DNA form, the CDR3 reads TGTGCCAGCAGCCAAGAGGGCTTCCTTCGGGGAGGCTACACCTTC.

Turning to this clone: This sample also contains other DNA sequences that code for the same CDR3. The chain couples TRBV30 to TRBJ2-7; TRBD2 is a possible D gene (6 bases). The CDR3 extends over 13 amino acids. Between the trimmed V and J ends, which lost 2 bases and 7 bases, there was a span of 15 bases. Germline loops: CDR1 GTSNPN, CDR2 SVGIG (reference sequence). As DNA, the CDR3 is TGTGCCTGGAGTTTGGGACTCAACTATGAGCAGTACTTC. This encodes CAWSLGLNYEQYF.

V usage is TRBV6-6 and J usage is TRBJ1-1; 8 positions match TRBD1. V trimming: 9 bases; J trimming: 0 bases; junction bases outside the gene matches: 6. Germline CDR1 and CDR2: MNHNY and SVGAGI (reference sequence). The CDR3 contains 14 residues. DNA for the CDR3: TGTGCCAGTGGGACAGGCCTCATGAACACTGAAGCTTTCTTT. Translated, it gives CASGTGLMNTEAFF.

J is TRBJ2-7 and V is TRBV28; 13 nucleotides agree with TRBD2. The germline CDR1 and CDR2 sequences are MDHEN and SYDVKM. Germline trimming cut 6 bases from V and 3 bases from J; bases unmatched to any gene: 8. This CDR3 comprises 16 residues. The chain's CDR3 is CASRSTSGRSIYEQYF. In DNA, the CDR3 is TGTGCCAGCAGATCGACTAGCGGGAGGTCTATCTACGAGCAGTACTTC.

V gene TRBV5-5 combines with J gene TRBJ2-7; the D gene is possibly TRBD1 (5 bases). The germline V gene has CDR1 SGHKS and CDR2 YYEKEE (reference sequence). CDR3 length: 14 amino acids. V was clipped by 4 bases and J by 0 bases, with 11 bases between them. The CDR3 DNA is TGTGCCAGCAGCCGACAGAGGAGCTCCTACGAGCAGTACTTC. It yields the protein CASSRQRSSYEQYF.

This chain joins TRBV9 and TRBJ1-1; TRBD1 is a possible D gene (6 bases). Trimming took 5 bases from V and 1 from J, leaving 9 bases between them. Germline V gives CDR1 SGDLS, CDR2 YYNGEE. This CDR3 contains 13 residues. The CDR3 reads CASSLTGNTEAFF. Written as DNA, the CDR3 is TGTGCCAGCAGTTTGACAGGGAACACTGAAGCTTTCTTT. Looking up the rest from reference TRBV9 and TRBJ1-1 gives the full variable domain: DSGVTQTPKHLITATGQRVTLRCSPRSGDLSVYWYQQSLDQGLQFLIQYYNGEERAKGNILERFSAQQFPDLHSELNLSSLELGDSALYFCASSLTGNTEAFFGQGTRLTVV.